This T cell receptor (beta chain) is drawn from a study of cytomegalovirus exposure and HLA in healthy donors. Study-level background: From about 180 million T cells, an earlier analysis saw approximately 110 million unique TCR beta sequences. Findings and limits, study-wide: The presence/absence work took it that sequencing depth was about the same across donors. Because they were indistinguishable, some V segments, including TRBV6-2 and TRBV6-3, were excluded.

The CDR3 covers 15 residues. The junction had 8 bases not matched to a gene; V was cut back by 4 bases and J by 5 bases. Germline lookup yields CDR1 MNHNS and CDR2 SASEGT. Concerning this clone itself: As yet, its antigen is unknown.

Amplification used 60 Vbeta primers and 13 Jbeta primers. TCRdb keeps only in-frame clones here, not all; method: immunoSEQ multiplex PCR. Its table lists around 140,000 clones. The TCR comes from a male donor in good health and CMV-seronegative. The sequenced sample was PBMCs. The rearrangement links TRBV6-1 to TRBJ1-2; 9 bases align to TRBD1. DNA for the CDR3: TGTGCCAGCAGTGTGAGGGACAGGGACCCGTATGGCTACACCTTC. Its translation: CASSVRDRDPYGYTF.